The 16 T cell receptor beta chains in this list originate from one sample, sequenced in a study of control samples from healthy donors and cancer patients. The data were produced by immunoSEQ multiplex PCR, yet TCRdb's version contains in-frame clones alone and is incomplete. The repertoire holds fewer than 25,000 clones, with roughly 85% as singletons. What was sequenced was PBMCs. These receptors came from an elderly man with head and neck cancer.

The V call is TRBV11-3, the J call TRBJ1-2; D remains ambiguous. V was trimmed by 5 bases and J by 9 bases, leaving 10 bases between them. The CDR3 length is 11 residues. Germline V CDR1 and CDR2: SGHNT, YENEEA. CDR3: CASSVGECYTF. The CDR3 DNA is TGTGCCAGCAGCGTTGGGGAATGCTACACCTTC.

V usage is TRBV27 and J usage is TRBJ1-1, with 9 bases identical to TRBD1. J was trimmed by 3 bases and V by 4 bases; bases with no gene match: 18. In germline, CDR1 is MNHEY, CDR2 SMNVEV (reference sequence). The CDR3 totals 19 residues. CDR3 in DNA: TGTGCCAGCAGTTCCTACCTTTGGCGGGGACAGGGATGGGACACTGAAGCTTTCTTT. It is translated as CASSSYLWRGQGWDTEAFF.

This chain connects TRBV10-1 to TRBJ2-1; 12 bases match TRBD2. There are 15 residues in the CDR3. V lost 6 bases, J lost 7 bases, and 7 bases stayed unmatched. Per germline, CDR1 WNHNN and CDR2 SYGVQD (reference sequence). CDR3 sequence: CASSSGLAGRNEQFF. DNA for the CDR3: TGCGCCAGCAGCTCCGGACTAGCGGGAAGAAATGAGCAGTTCTTC.

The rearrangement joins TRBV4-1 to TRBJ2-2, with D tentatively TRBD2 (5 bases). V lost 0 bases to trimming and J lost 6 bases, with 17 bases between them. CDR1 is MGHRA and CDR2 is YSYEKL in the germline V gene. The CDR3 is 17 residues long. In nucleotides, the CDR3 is TGCGCCAGCAGCCAAGATCGAATTCTAACGAGGGCCGGGGAGCTGTTTTTT. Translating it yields CASSQDRILTRAGELFF.

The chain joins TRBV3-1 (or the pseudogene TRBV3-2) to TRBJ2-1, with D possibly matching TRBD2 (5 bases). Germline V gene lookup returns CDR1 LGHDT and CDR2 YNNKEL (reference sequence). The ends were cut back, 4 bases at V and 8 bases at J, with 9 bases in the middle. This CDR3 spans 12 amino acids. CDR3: CASSLSGYEQFF. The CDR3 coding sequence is TGTGCCAGCAGCCTTTCGGGATATGAGCAGTTCTTC.

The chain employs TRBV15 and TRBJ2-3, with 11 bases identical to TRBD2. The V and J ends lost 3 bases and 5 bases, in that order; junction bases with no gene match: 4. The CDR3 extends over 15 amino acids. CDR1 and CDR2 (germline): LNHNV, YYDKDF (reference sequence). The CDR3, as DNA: TGTGCCACCAGCAGGACTAGCGGGGTGGGAGATACGCAGTATTTT. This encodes CATSRTSGVGDTQYF.

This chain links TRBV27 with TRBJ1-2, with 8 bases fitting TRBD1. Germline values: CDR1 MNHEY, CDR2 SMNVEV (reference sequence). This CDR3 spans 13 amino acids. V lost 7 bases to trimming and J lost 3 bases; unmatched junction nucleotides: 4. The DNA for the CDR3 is TGTGCCAGCAAGCCAGGGGGCGACTATGGCTACACCTTC. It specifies CASKPGGDYGYTF.

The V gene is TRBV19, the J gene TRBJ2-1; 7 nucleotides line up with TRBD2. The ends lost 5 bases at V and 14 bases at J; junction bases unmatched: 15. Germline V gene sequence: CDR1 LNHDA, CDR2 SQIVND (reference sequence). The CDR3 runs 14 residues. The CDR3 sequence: CASSPKLARPMKFF. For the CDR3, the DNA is TGTGCCAGTAGTCCGAAACTAGCGAGGCCCATGAAGTTCTTC.

CDR3 sequence: CASSPRGGETQYF. CDR3 bases: TGTGCCAGCTCACCCAGGGGTGGCGAGACCCAGTACTTC. J is TRBJ2-5 and V is TRBV18, with a tentative D call TRBD1 (6 bases). Germline V gene data show CDR1 as KGHSH and CDR2 as LQKENI. The CDR3 contains 13 residues. Trimming left V 3 bases short and J 5 bases short, with 10 bases between.

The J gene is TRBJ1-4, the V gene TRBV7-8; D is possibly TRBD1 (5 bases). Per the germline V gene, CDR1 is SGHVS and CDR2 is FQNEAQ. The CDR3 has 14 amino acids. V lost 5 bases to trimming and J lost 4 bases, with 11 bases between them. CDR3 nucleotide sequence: TGTGCCAGCAGCCGCGGGACTCTTAATGAAAAACTGTTTTTT. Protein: CASSRGTLNEKLFF.

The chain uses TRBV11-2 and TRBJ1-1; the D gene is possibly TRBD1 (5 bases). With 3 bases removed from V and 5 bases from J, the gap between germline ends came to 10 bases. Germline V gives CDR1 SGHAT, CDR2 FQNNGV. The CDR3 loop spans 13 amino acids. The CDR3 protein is CASSFQGMTEAFF. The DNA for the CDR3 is TGTGCCAGCAGCTTTCAGGGAATGACTGAAGCTTTCTTT.

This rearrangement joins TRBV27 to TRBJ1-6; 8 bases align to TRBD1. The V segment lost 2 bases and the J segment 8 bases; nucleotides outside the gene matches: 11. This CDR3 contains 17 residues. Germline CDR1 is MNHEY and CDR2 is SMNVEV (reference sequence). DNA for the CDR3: TGTGCCAGCAGTTTAAGGTCAGGGGGCCGGGGGGATTCACCCCTCCACTTT. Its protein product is CASSLRSGGRGDSPLHF.

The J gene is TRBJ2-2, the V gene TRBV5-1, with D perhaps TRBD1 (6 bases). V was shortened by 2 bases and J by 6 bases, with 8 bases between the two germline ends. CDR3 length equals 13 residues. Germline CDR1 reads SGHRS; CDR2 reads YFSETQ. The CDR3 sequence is CASSFDRSGELFF. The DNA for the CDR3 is TGCGCCAGCAGCTTTGACAGGTCCGGGGAGCTGTTTTTT.

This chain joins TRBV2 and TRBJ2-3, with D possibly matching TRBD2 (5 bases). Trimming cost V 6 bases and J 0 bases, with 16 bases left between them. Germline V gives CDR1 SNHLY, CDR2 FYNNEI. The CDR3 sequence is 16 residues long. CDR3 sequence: CASRREVERSTDTQYF. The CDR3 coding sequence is TGTGCCAGCAGGCGAGAGGTGGAGCGGAGCACAGATACGCAGTATTTT.

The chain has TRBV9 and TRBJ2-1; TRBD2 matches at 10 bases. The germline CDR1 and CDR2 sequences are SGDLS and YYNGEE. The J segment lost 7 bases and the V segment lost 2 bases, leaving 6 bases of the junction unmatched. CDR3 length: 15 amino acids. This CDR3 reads CASSVLSGGWNEQFF. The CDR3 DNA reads TGTGCCAGCAGCGTCCTTAGCGGGGGGTGGAATGAGCAGTTCTTC.

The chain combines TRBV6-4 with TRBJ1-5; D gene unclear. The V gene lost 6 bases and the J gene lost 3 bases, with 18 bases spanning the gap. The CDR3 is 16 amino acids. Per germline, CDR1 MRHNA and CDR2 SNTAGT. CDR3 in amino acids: CASSDPGNRINQPQHF. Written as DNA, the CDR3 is TGTGCCAGCAGCGACCCCGGGAACAGAATCAATCAGCCCCAGCATTTT.